A single sample is the source of the 8 T cell receptor beta chains below, sequenced in a study of cytomegalovirus exposure and HLA in healthy donors. PCR involved 60 Vbeta and 13 Jbeta primers. Generated by immunoSEQ multiplex PCR, the TCRdb table keeps only in-frame clones and is missing some. The table includes approximately 150,000 clones, approximately 79% detected once. The material sequenced was PBMCs. These receptors were obtained from a man between 35 and 55 years old in good health and CMV-seronegative.

The chain employs TRBV27 and TRBJ2-2; 11 bases are a match to TRBD2. V gave up 6 bases and J gave up 6 bases; unmatched junction bases: 6. This CDR3 has 15 amino acids. Germline V gene lookup returns CDR1 MNHEY and CDR2 SMNVEV (reference sequence). CDR3 sequence (DNA): TGTGCCAGCAGAGTATATAGCGGGAGGGCCGGGGAGCTGTTTTTT. Translation gives CASRVYSGRAGELFF.

The CDR3 region has the DNA TGTGCCAGCGATCCCCGGACTAGCGGGAGACACATTCAGTACTTC. It specifies CASDPRTSGRHIQYF. The rearrangement links TRBV6-1 to TRBJ2-4, with 13 bases that match TRBD2. The CDR3 is 15 amino acids. V shed 8 bases and J 8 bases; nucleotides not matched to a gene: 9. CDR1 is MNHNS, CDR2 SASEGT, per germline.

The sample holds one count of this clone. The DNA of the CDR3 is TGTGCCAGCAGCTTCGAGGCTAGCGGGAGTACTGAGCAGTTCTTC. Its translation is CASSFEASGSTEQFF. J is TRBJ2-1 and V is TRBV7-2; 10 nucleotides line up with TRBD2. Germline V gene data show CDR1 as SGHTA and CDR2 as FQGNSA. Trimming cost V 3 bases and J 9 bases; bases outside gene matches: 8. This CDR3 is built from 15 residues.

This chain's CDR3 is CASSQGLPSGSRTDTQYF. The DNA of the CDR3 is TGTGCCAGCAGCCAAGGCCTTCCTAGCGGGAGTAGGACAGATACGCAGTATTTT. This chain connects TRBV4-2 to TRBJ2-3; 10 bases match TRBD2. Unmatched junction bases numbered 10, after V lost 1 base and J lost 3 bases. CDR1 LGHNA and CDR2 YNFKEQ come from the germline V gene. The CDR3 totals 18 residues.

A word on this clone: A junction boundary mismatches the germline segment, possibly from a read error. The chain joins TRBV6-1 to TRBJ2-7; possibly TRBD2 for D (6 bases). Germline lookup yields CDR1 MNHNS and CDR2 SASEGT. The CDR3 is made up of 14 amino acids. Written as DNA, the CDR3 is TGTGCCAGCACTGAACCGGGTTTTAAGGGGCGGGGATACTTC. Its protein is CASTEPGFKGRGYF.

The V gene is TRBV11-2, the J gene TRBJ2-1, with 7 nucleotides matching TRBD2. The CDR3 consists of 13 residues. The junction had 10 bases not matched to a gene; V was cut back by 8 bases and J by 9 bases. Germline lookup yields CDR1 SGHAT and CDR2 FQNNGV. Written as DNA, the CDR3 is TGTGCCAGCGGGAAAAGGTCGGGAGGTGAGCAGTTCTTC. This sequence encodes CASGKRSGGEQFF.

V usage is TRBV5-6 and J usage is TRBJ2-7; the D gene is possibly TRBD1 (6 bases). The CDR3 loop spans 13 amino acids. From germline, CDR1 is SGHDT and CDR2 YYEEEE. Trimming left V 5 bases short and J 1 base short, with 10 bases between. The CDR3 loop reads CASRGDISYEQYF. CDR3 bases: TGTGCCAGCAGGGGGGACATTTCCTACGAGCAGTACTTC. Full variable domain (outside the CDR3, taken from reference TRBV5-6 and TRBJ2-7): DAGVTQSPTHLIKTRGQQVTLRCSPKSGHDTVSWYQQALGQGPQFIFQYYEEEERQRGNFPDRFSGHQFPNYSSELNVNALLLGDSALYLCASRGDISYEQYFGPGTRLTVT.

The chain recombines TRBV27 with TRBJ2-2; D remains ambiguous. Trimming took 3 bases from V and 9 from J, leaving 8 bases between them. Germline V lookup: CDR1 MNHEY, CDR2 SMNVEV (reference sequence). This CDR3 comprises 12 residues. The CDR3 sequence: CASSLAGRELFF. DNA for the CDR3: TGTGCCAGCAGTTTGGCAGGCCGGGAGCTGTTTTTT.